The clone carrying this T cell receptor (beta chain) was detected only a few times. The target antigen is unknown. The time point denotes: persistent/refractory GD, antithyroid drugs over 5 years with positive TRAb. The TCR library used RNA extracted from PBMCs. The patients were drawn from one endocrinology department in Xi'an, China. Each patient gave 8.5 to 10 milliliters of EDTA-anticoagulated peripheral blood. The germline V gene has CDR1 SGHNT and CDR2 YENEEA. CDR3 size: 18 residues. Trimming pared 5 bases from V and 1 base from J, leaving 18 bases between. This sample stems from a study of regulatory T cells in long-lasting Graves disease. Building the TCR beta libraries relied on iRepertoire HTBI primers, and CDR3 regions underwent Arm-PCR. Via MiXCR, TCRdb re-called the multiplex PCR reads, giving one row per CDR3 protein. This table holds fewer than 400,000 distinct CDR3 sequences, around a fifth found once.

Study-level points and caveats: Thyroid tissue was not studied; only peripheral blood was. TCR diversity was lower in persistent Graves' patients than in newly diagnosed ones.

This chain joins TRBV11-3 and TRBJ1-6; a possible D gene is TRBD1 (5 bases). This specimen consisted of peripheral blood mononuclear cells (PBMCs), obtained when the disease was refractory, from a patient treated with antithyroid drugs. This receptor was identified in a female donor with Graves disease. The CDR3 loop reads CASSLVQNRGSYNSPLHF. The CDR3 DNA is TGTGCCAGCAGCCTCGTCCAAAACCGGGGGTCCTATAATTCACCCCTCCACTTT.